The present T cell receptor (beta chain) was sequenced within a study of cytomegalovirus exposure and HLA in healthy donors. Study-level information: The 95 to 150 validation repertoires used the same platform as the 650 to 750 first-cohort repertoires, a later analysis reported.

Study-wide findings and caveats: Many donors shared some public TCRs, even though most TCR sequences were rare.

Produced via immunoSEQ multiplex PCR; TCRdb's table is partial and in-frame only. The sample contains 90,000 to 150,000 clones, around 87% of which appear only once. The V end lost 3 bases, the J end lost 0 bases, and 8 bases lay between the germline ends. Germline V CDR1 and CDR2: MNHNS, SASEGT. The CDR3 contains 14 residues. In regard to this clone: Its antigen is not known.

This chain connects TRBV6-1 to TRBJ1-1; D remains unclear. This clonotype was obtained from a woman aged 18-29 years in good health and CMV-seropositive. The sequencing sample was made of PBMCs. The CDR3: CASSDLRVNTEAFF. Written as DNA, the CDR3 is TGTGCCAGCAGTGATTTACGGGTGAACACTGAAGCTTTCTTT.